These 8 T cell receptor beta chains share one sample of origin, sequenced in a study of blood T cell repertoires in COVID-19. The method was immunoSEQ multiplex PCR; TCRdb's version includes in-frame clones alone and lacks a portion of them. The sample carries 60,000 to 85,000 clones, roughly 90% recorded once. Sequencing was carried out using peripheral blood. All receptors derive from a human donor in a cohort sampled during active COVID-19.

This chain joins TRBV7-9 and TRBJ1-2; 7 bases are shared with TRBD1. Per the germline V gene, CDR1 is SEHNR and CDR2 is FQNEAQ (reference sequence). Unmatched junction bases numbered 12, after V lost 3 bases and J lost 8 bases. The CDR3 length is 15 residues. The CDR3 spells CASSFNNLDRDGYTF. The DNA of the CDR3 is TGTGCCAGCAGCTTCAATAACTTAGACAGGGACGGCTACACCTTC. Using reference TRBV7-9 and TRBJ1-2 for the parts outside the CDR3, the full variable domain is DTGVSQNPRHKITKRGQNVTFRCDPISEHNRLYWYRQTLGQGPEFLTYFQNEAQLEKSRLLSDRFSAERPKGSFSTLEIQRTEQGDSAMYLCASSFNNLDRDGYTFGSGTRLTVV.

V and J are TRBV7-3 and TRBJ1-6, with 9 nucleotides matching TRBD1. This CDR3 comprises 16 residues. V lost 5 bases, J lost 10 bases, and 12 bases stayed unmatched. The germline CDR1 and CDR2 sequences are SGHTA and FQGTGA. CDR3 sequence reads: CASSPQGQGRGSPLHF. The DNA for the CDR3 is TGTGCCAGCAGCCCGCAGGGACAGGGCCGCGGGTCACCCCTCCACTTT.

J is TRBJ1-1 and V is TRBV28; TRBD1 might be the D (5 bases). V lost 6 bases and J lost 3, with 17 bases in between. The germline V gene encodes CDR1 MDHEN and CDR2 SYDVKM. The length of the CDR3 is 15 residues. CDR3 sequence: CASSPAPQGHTEAFF. The CDR3 nucleotides are TGTGCCAGCAGCCCCGCCCCCCAGGGCCACACTGAAGCTTTCTTT.

The CDR3 nucleotides are TGTGCCAGCAATGACAGGGGGAGAAACACCATATATTTT. As protein: CASNDRGRNTIYF. V gene TRBV12-3 or TRBV12-4 combines with J gene TRBJ1-3, with 9 bases aligning to TRBD1. With V trimmed by 7 bases and J by 5 bases, 3 bases remained unmatched. The CDR3 is 13 residues long.

The rearrangement uses TRBV7-8 and TRBJ2-7; TRBD1 might be the D (6 bases). The V end was cut by 4 bases, the J end by 5 bases, with 12 bases between. CDR1 is SGHVS and CDR2 is FQNEAQ in the germline V gene. The CDR3 spans 13 residues. The CDR3 sequence is CASSSWTAHEQYF. CDR3 coding DNA: TGTGCCAGCAGCTCTTGGACAGCACACGAGCAGTACTTC.

This sequence joins TRBV7-3 and TRBJ2-4, with TRBD1 identical over 10 bases. The CDR3 is made up of 18 amino acids. V shed 2 bases, J shed 1 base, and the junction held 8 bases outside the gene matches. CDR1 is SGHTA, CDR2 FQGTGA, per germline. CDR3 DNA: TGTGCCAGCAGCTTATATGGGACAGGGGAGGGGGCCAAAAACATTCAGTACTTC. As protein: CASSLYGTGEGAKNIQYF.

The chain uses TRBV5-1 and TRBJ2-3; D is possibly TRBD2 (5 bases). CDR3 length: 15 residues. Germline CDR1 and CDR2: SGHRS and YFSETQ. Trimming pared 3 bases from V and 0 bases from J, leaving 11 bases between. The CDR3 region has the DNA TGCGCCAGCAGCTCCGAGGGCCAAAGCACAGATACGCAGTATTTT. Translated: CASSSEGQSTDTQYF.

This clone was seen only once. The rearrangement links TRBV5-1 to TRBJ2-2; perhaps TRBD2 as D (6 bases). The CDR3 consists of 13 residues. V lost 7 bases and J lost 5, with 12 bases in between. In germline, CDR1 is SGHRS, CDR2 YFSETQ. CDR3 sequence (DNA): TGCGCCAGCGGAGGAGGGGTGACCGGGGAGCTGTTTTTT. It is translated as CASGGGVTGELFF.